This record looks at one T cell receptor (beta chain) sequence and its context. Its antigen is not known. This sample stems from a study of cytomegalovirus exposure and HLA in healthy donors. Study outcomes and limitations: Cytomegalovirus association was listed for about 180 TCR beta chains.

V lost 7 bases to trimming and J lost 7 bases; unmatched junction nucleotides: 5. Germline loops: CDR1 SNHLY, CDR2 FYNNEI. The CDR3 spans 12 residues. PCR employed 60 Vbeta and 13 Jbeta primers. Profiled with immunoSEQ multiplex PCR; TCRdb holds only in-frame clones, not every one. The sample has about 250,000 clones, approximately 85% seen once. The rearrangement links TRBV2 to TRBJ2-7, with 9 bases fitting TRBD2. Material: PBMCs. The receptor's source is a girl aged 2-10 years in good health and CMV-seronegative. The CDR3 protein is CASKRGALEQYF. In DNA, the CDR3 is TGTGCCAGCAAGCGGGGGGCGCTGGAGCAGTACTTC.